The 31 T cell receptor beta chains below all came from one sample that was sequenced in a study of blood T cell repertoires in COVID-19. Data came from immunoSEQ multiplex PCR; TCRdb stores just in-frame clones and leaves some out. This table holds about 190,000 clones, 90% found once. Sequencing input: peripheral blood. These receptors came from a man between 50 and 59 years old with acute or convalescent COVID-19.

The V gene is TRBV14, the J gene TRBJ1-1, with D possibly matching TRBD1 (5 bases). The CDR3 loop spans 15 amino acids. CDR1 and CDR2 (germline): SGHDN, FVKESK. The V end lost 1 base, the J end lost 5 bases, and 14 bases lay between the germline ends. In DNA form, the CDR3 reads TGTGCCAGCAGCCAAGGAGTCCAGGGAGGGACTGAAGCTTTCTTT. Its protein is CASSQGVQGGTEAFF.

There are a few counts of this clone. V is TRBV28 and J is TRBJ1-6; D is undetermined. The CDR3 has 14 residues. V lost 2 bases to trimming and J lost 6 bases, with 8 bases between them. Germline V gives CDR1 MDHEN, CDR2 SYDVKM. The CDR3 DNA is TGTGCCAGCAGTTTAGTATTCCTTAATTCACCCCTCCACTTT. Protein: CASSLVFLNSPLHF.

This sequence joins TRBV28 and TRBJ1-4; 9 nucleotides align to TRBD1. Per germline, CDR1 MDHEN and CDR2 SYDVKM. The CDR3 runs to 13 residues. The V segment lost 4 bases and the J segment 17 bases; nucleotides outside the gene matches: 11. CDR3 DNA: TGTGCCAGCAGTTACATGGACAGGGGAACTGTCTTTTTT. Translation: CASSYMDRGTVFF.

The chain couples TRBV19 to TRBJ1-1; TRBD1 agrees at 12 bases. The germline V gene encodes CDR1 LNHDA and CDR2 SQIVND (reference sequence). Germline trimming cut 5 bases from V and 4 bases from J; bases unmatched to any gene: 8. This CDR3 has 16 amino acids. The CDR3 DNA reads as TGTGCCAGTAGTGCCGGGGACAGGGGGCATGTCACTGAAGCTTTCTTT. It translates to CASSAGDRGHVTEAFF.

J is TRBJ2-3 and V is TRBV29-1; 9 nucleotides align to TRBD2. The CDR3 consists of 16 residues. Per the germline V gene, CDR1 is SQVTM and CDR2 is ANQGSEA. V trimming: 5 bases; J trimming: 4 bases; junction bases outside the gene matches: 13. Here the CDR3 reads CSVRSGGTLSPDTQYF. The DNA for the CDR3 is TGCAGCGTTCGTAGCGGGGGAACTCTAAGTCCAGATACGCAGTATTTT.

The gene calls are TRBV7-9 and TRBJ1-5; a weak D match, TRBD1 (5 bases). The CDR3 length is 13 residues. Germline CDR1 reads SEHNR; CDR2 reads FQNEAQ (reference sequence). V was shortened by 4 bases and J by 6 bases, with 10 bases between the two germline ends. The CDR3 nucleotides read TGTGCCAGCAGCTGGGGGGGTCTTCAGCCCCAGCATTTT. Amino acid sequence: CASSWGGLQPQHF.

The rearrangement joins TRBV9 to TRBJ2-3; TRBD2 matches at 8 bases. There are 16 residues in the CDR3. The J segment lost 3 bases and the V segment lost 3 bases, leaving 9 bases of the junction unmatched. From germline, CDR1 is SGDLS and CDR2 YYNGEE. The CDR3 DNA follows: TGTGCCAGCAGCGGGAGTGCGGGGGGAATAACAGATACGCAGTATTTT. Its protein is CASSGSAGGITDTQYF.

This chain uses TRBV20-1 with TRBJ1-3; no firm D call. Germline V gene data show CDR1 as DFQATT and CDR2 as SNEGSKA (reference sequence). CDR3 size: 17 residues. Between the trimmed V and J ends, which lost 3 bases and 2 bases, there was a span of 20 bases. The DNA for the CDR3 is TGCAGTGCTAGTGGAGGGCCCCCGAATCTCCCTGGAAACACCATATATTTT. It specifies CSASGGPPNLPGNTIYF.

This clone was counted between two and nine times. The V call is TRBV6-4, the J call TRBJ2-3, with 8 bases identical to TRBD1. Germline values: CDR1 MRHNA, CDR2 SNTAGT. V gave up 4 bases and J gave up 3 bases; unmatched junction bases: 3. There are 14 residues in the CDR3. In nucleotides, the CDR3 is TGTGCCAGCAGTGTACAGGGGGGAACAGATACGCAGTATTTT. Protein sequence: CASSVQGGTDTQYF.

The chain is built from TRBV7-9 and TRBJ1-6; tentative D call: TRBD1 (5 bases). There are 14 residues in the CDR3. V was cut by 5 bases and J by 10 bases, with 15 bases left in between. The germline gives CDR1 SEHNR, CDR2 FQNEAQ (reference sequence). This CDR3 reads CASSQGGIRSPLHF. The CDR3 DNA is TGTGCCAGCAGCCAGGGAGGGATCAGGTCACCCCTCCACTTT.

This rearrangement joins TRBV28 to TRBJ2-1, with 9 positions matching TRBD2. In germline, CDR1 is MDHEN, CDR2 SYDVKM. V gave up 5 bases and J gave up 8 bases; unmatched junction bases: 7. CDR3 size: 14 residues. The CDR3 protein is CASSVAGDRHEQFF. CDR3 DNA: TGTGCCAGCAGTGTAGCGGGAGATCGCCATGAGCAGTTCTTC.

DNA of the CDR3: TGTGCCAGCAGTTATTATAGCGGGAACTACAATGAGCAGTTCTTC. Translating it yields CASSYYSGNYNEQFF. The genes are TRBV6-5 and TRBJ2-1; TRBD2 agrees at 8 bases. J gave up 3 bases and V 3 bases, and 4 bases lay outside the gene matches. CDR1 and CDR2 from the germline V gene are MNHEY and SVGAGI. The CDR3 extends over 15 amino acids.

The chain uses TRBV6-5 and TRBJ1-2, with a tentative D call TRBD1 (5 bases). Deletions cut 1 base from V and 7 bases from J, with 10 bases between. In germline, CDR1 is MNHEY, CDR2 SVGAGI. The CDR3 covers 13 residues. The CDR3: CASSYWGEGGYTF. The CDR3 DNA follows: TGTGCCAGCAGTTACTGGGGGGAGGGTGGCTACACCTTC.

The rearrangement links TRBV12-3 or TRBV12-4 to TRBJ2-3; D is uncertain. With 2 bases removed from V and 4 bases from J, the gap between germline ends came to 4 bases. The CDR3 sequence is 12 residues long. This CDR3 reads CASSLNSDTQYF. CDR3 nucleotides: TGTGCCAGCAGTTTAAACTCAGATACGCAGTATTTT.

The chain couples TRBV27 to TRBJ1-6, with TRBD1 matching over 8 bases. The CDR3 consists of 12 residues. Trimming took 8 bases from V and 11 from J; bases not matched to a gene: 5. Germline values: CDR1 MNHEY, CDR2 SMNVEV (reference sequence). The CDR3 region has the DNA TGTGCCAGCCGGACAGGGTCGACACCCCTCCACTTT. Protein product: CASRTGSTPLHF.

The genes are TRBV11-3 and TRBJ2-7; the D gene is possibly TRBD1 (5 bases). This CDR3 has 16 residues. Germline lookup yields CDR1 SGHNT and CDR2 YENEEA. V lost 0 bases and J lost 3, with 15 bases in between. CDR3 sequence (DNA): TGTGCCAGCAGCTTAGATCCAGCGTCAGGGATCTACGAGCAGTACGTC. Translation gives CASSLDPASGIYEQYV.

V usage is TRBV6-5 and J usage is TRBJ1-2, with D possibly TRBD1 on 5 matching bases. The germline V gene has CDR1 MNHEY and CDR2 SVGAGI. Trimming took off 5 bases at V and 2 bases at J, with 12 bases between the two ends. The CDR3 extends over 14 amino acids. The CDR3 nucleotides are TGTGCCAGCAGTAGGGAGGGGAACAACTATGGCTACACCTTC. This codes for CASSREGNNYGYTF.

The chain recombines TRBV9 with TRBJ1-4, with TRBD1 identical over 7 bases. The CDR3 totals 15 residues. The V segment lost 0 bases and the J segment 5 bases; nucleotides outside the gene matches: 4. CDR1 and CDR2 (germline): SGDLS, YYNGEE. The DNA of the CDR3 is TGTGCCAGCAGCGTAGAGGGACAGACAAATGAAAAACTGTTTTTT. Translation: CASSVEGQTNEKLFF.

The chain couples TRBV11-3 to TRBJ2-2; a weak D match, TRBD2 (6 bases). Germline V gene lookup returns CDR1 SGHNT and CDR2 YENEEA. Trimming stripped 5 bases from V and 0 bases from J, with 16 bases between. The CDR3 length is 17 residues. CDR3 bases: TGTGCCAGCAGCCCGGGGGACGCCCACCCGAACACCGGGGAGCTGTTTTTT. This translates into CASSPGDAHPNTGELFF.

In its sample, this clone was seen once. The chain combines TRBV15 with TRBJ2-4; D call uncertain. The CDR3 has 15 amino acids. Deletions cut 0 bases from V and 11 bases from J, with 17 bases between. Germline V gives CDR1 LNHNV, CDR2 YYDKDF (reference sequence). The CDR3 sequence: CATSRDLALSRLQYF. For the CDR3, the DNA is TGTGCCACCAGCAGAGATTTAGCTCTTTCTCGTCTTCAGTACTTC.

The chain joins TRBV7-3 to TRBJ2-3, with D possibly TRBD1 on 7 matching bases. Germline CDR1 is SGHTA and CDR2 is FQGTGA. Trimming removed 3 bases from V and 4 bases from J, with 11 bases in between. The CDR3 contains 14 residues. Written as DNA, the CDR3 is TGTGCCAGCAGCTTCAGGGGGGCGGCAGATACGCAGTATTTT. Amino acids: CASSFRGAADTQYF.

The chain joins TRBV20-1 to TRBJ2-1; 8 bases align to TRBD2. The CDR3 is 11 residues long. Germline V CDR1 and CDR2: DFQATT, SNEGSKA (reference sequence). The junction had 4 bases not matched to a gene; V was cut back by 7 bases and J by 8 bases. The CDR3 here is CSVASGHEQFF. CDR3 coding DNA: TGCAGTGTGGCTAGCGGGCATGAGCAGTTCTTC.

This chain connects TRBV11-2 to TRBJ2-7; D uncertain. The CDR3 runs to 16 residues. V lost 1 base to trimming and J lost 3 bases, with 16 bases between them. In germline, CDR1 is SGHAT, CDR2 FQNNGV. CDR3 in amino acids: CASSLVTSSGGYEQYF. In nucleotides, the CDR3 is TGTGCCAGCAGCTTAGTCACCAGTTCAGGTGGCTACGAGCAGTACTTC.

The rearrangement links TRBV7-9 to TRBJ1-1; D is possibly TRBD1 (5 bases). CDR1 is SEHNR and CDR2 is FQNEAQ in the germline V gene (reference sequence). V lost 2 bases and J lost 2, with 9 bases in between. The length of the CDR3 is 14 residues. The CDR3 is CASSLRQGNTEAFF. The CDR3 DNA follows: TGTGCCAGCAGCTTAAGGCAGGGAAACACTGAAGCTTTCTTT.

The chain's CDR3 is CASRKPGTQGVYGYTF. CDR3 DNA sequence: TGTGCCAGTAGAAAACCGGGGACACAAGGGGTCTATGGCTACACCTTC. The V and J genes are TRBV19 and TRBJ1-2, with D possibly being TRBD1 (6 bases). V lost 6 bases, J lost 4 bases, and 21 bases lay in between. Germline loops: CDR1 LNHDA, CDR2 SQIVND (reference sequence). The CDR3 runs 16 residues. Full variable domain (remainder filled in from reference TRBV19 and TRBJ1-2): DGGITQSPKYLFRKEGQNVTLSCEQNLNHDAMYWYRQDPGQGLRLIYYSQIVNDFQKGDIAEGYSVSREKKESFPLTVTSAQKNPTAFYLCASRKPGTQGVYGYTFGSGTRLTVV.

This clone was seen a handful of times. The V and J genes are TRBV18 and TRBJ2-7, with 13 positions matching TRBD2. CDR1 KGHSH and CDR2 LQKENI come from the germline V gene. This CDR3 comprises 20 residues. The ends lost 5 bases at V and 2 bases at J; junction bases unmatched: 18. DNA of the CDR3: TGTGCCAGCTCAGGACTAGCGGGAGACCCTGGTGGGCTAAATCCCTACGAGCAGTACTTC. It translates to CASSGLAGDPGGLNPYEQYF. The full variable domain, rest sourced from reference TRBV18 and TRBJ2-7, is NAGVMQNPRHLVRRRGQEARLRCSPMKGHSHVYWYRQLPEEGLKFMVYLQKENIIDESGMPKERFSAEFPKEGPSILRIQQVVRGDSAAYFCASSGLAGDPGGLNPYEQYFGPGTRLTVT.

A few counts support this clone. The V and J genes are TRBV29-1 and TRBJ1-5; unclear D gene. Germline V CDR1 and CDR2: SQVTM, ANQGSEA. Between the trimmed V and J ends, which lost 7 bases and 6 bases, there was a span of 7 bases. This CDR3 is 10 amino acids long. The CDR3 reads CSALFQPQHF. DNA of the CDR3: TGCAGCGCGCTTTTTCAGCCCCAGCATTTT.

The rearrangement links TRBV10-3 to TRBJ1-2, with 8 bases identical to TRBD1. The CDR3 runs to 17 residues. V shed 0 bases and J 5 bases; nucleotides not matched to a gene: 11. Germline CDR1 and CDR2: ENHRY and SYGVKD. Here the CDR3 reads CAISESSGTGSGYGYTF. CDR3 coding DNA: TGTGCCATCAGTGAGTCCTCCGGGACAGGCTCGGGGTATGGCTACACCTTC.

This chain joins TRBV2 and TRBJ1-5, with D perhaps TRBD1 (5 bases). The CDR3 covers 15 residues. Trimming removed 3 bases at V and 3 bases at J, with 12 bases between. CDR1 SNHLY and CDR2 FYNNEI come from the germline V gene. The CDR3 loop reads CASSDVGGFNQPQHF. CDR3 DNA sequence: TGTGCCAGCAGTGATGTGGGGGGGTTCAATCAGCCCCAGCATTTT. Filled out from reference TRBV2 and TRBJ1-5, the complete variable domain reads EPEVTQTPSHQVTQMGQEVILRCVPISNHLYFYWYRQILGQKVEFLVSFYNNEISEKSEIFDDQFSVERPDGSNFTLKIRSTKLEDSAMYFCASSDVGGFNQPQHFGDGTRLSIL.

The chain combines TRBV15 with TRBJ1-2; 9 bases fit TRBD1. Germline V CDR1 and CDR2: LNHNV, YYDKDF (reference sequence). The V gene end was trimmed by 2 bases and the J gene end by 6 bases; junction bases not matched to a gene: 4. The CDR3 loop spans 14 amino acids. CDR3 bases: TGTGCCACCAGCAGAAGGGGACAGGGACATGGCTACACCTTC. Protein: CATSRRGQGHGYTF.

This clone was recorded once. The rearrangement joins TRBV5-8 to TRBJ2-3, with 16 bases matching TRBD2. Trimming took 4 bases from V and 4 from J; bases not matched to a gene: 9. The CDR3 consists of 18 residues. Looked up from germline, CDR1 is SGHTS and CDR2 is YDEGEE. CDR3 DNA sequence: TGTGCCAGCAGCCTGGGACTAGCGGGGGGGCCGGTTTCAGATACGCAGTATTTT. This encodes CASSLGLAGGPVSDTQYF.